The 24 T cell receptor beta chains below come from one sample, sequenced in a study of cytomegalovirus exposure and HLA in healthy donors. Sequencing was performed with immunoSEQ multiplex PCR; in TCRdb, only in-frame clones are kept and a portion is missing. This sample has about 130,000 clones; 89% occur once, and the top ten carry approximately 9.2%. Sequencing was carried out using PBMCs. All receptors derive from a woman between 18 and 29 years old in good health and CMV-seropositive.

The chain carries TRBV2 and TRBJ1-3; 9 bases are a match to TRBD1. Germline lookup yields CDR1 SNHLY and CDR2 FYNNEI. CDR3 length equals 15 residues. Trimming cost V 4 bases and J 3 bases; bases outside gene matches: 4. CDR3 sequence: CASSVDRGSGNTIYF. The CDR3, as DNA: TGTGCCAGCAGTGTGGACAGGGGAAGTGGAAACACCATATATTTT.

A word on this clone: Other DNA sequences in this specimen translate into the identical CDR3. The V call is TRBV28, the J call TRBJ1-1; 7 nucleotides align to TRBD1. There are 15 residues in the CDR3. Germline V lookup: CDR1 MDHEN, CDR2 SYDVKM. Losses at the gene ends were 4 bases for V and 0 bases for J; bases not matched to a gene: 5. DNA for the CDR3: TGTGCCAGCAGTTCGCCGGGACAGCTGAACACTGAAGCTTTCTTT. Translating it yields CASSSPGQLNTEAFF.

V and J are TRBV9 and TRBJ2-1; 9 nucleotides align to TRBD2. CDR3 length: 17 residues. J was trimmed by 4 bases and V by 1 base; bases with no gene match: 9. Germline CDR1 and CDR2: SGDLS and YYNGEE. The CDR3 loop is CASSVSAGGLSYNEQFF. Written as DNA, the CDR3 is TGTGCCAGCAGCGTATCAGCGGGGGGCCTCTCGTACAATGAGCAGTTCTTC.

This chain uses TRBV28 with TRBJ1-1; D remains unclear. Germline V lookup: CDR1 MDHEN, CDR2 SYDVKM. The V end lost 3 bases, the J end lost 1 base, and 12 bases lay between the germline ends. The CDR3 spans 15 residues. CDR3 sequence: CASSLGFLGNTEAFF. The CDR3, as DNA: TGTGCCAGCAGTTTGGGCTTCCTCGGGAACACTGAAGCTTTCTTT.

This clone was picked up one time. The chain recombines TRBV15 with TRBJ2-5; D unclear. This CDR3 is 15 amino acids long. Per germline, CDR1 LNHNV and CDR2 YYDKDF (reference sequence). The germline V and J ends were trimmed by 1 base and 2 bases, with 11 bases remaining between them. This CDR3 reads CATSRVSRIQETQYF. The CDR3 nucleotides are TGTGCCACCAGCAGAGTGTCTAGGATTCAAGAGACCCAGTACTTC.

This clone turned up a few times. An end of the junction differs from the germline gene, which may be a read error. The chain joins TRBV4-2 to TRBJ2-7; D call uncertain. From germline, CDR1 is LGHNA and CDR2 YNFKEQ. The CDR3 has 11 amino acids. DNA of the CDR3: TGTGCCAGCAGGGAAGGAGACCAACAACACTTC. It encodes CASREGDQQHF.

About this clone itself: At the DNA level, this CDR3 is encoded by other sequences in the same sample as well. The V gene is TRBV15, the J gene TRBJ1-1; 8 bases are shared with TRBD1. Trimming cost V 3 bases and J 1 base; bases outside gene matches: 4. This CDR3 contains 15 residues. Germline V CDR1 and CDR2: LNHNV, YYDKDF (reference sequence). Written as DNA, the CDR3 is TGTGCCACCAGCAGCTCCGGGACAGGGAACACTGAAGCTTTCTTT. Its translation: CATSSSGTGNTEAFF.

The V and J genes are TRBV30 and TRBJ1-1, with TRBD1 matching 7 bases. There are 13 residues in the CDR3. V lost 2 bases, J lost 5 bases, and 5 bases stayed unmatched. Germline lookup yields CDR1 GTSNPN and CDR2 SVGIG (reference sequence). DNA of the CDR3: TGTGCCTGGAGTACAAACAGGGGTACTGAAGCTTTCTTT. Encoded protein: CAWSTNRGTEAFF. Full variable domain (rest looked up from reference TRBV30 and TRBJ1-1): SQTIHQWPATLVQPVGSPLSLECTVEGTSNPNLYWYRQAAGRGLQLLFYSVGIGQISSEVPQNLSASRPQDRQFILSSKKLLLSDSGFYLCAWSTNRGTEAFFGQGTRLTVV.

The CDR3 nucleotides are TGTGCCAGCAAAAGGGGGACAGGAATGAACACTGAAGCTTTCTTT. Its protein product is CASKRGTGMNTEAFF. The V call is TRBV9, the J call TRBJ1-1; 8 bases align to TRBD1. Germline assignment: CDR1 SGDLS and CDR2 YYNGEE. The CDR3 is 15 amino acids. The V segment lost 6 bases and the J segment 0 bases; nucleotides outside the gene matches: 7.

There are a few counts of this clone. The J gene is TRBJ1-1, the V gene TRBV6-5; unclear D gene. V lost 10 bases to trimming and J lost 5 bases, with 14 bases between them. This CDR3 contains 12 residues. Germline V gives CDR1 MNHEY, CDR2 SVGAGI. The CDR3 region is CATGTIGTEAFF. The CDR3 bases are TGTGCCACCGGCACGATCGGGACTGAAGCTTTCTTT.

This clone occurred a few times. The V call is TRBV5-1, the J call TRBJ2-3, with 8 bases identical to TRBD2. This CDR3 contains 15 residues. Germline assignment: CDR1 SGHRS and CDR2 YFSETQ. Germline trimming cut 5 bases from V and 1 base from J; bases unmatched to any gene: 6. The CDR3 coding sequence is TGCGCCAGCAGATATAGCGGGGAACGCACAGATACGCAGTATTTT. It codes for CASRYSGERTDTQYF.

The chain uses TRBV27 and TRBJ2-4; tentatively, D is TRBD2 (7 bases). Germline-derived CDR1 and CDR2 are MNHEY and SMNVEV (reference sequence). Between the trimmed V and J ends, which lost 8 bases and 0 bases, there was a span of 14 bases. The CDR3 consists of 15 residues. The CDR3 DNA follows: TGTGCCAGCGGGAAAGGGGGGGGAGCCAAAAACATTCAGTACTTC. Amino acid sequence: CASGKGGGAKNIQYF.

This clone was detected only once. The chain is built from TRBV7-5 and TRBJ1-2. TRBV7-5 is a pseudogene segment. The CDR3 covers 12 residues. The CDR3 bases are TGTGCCAGAAGCTTAGGGGGTCACTGCGGGACCTTC. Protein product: CARSLGGHCGTF.

The CDR3 coding sequence is TGTGCCAGCAGCGTAGCCGCGGGGGAAGTAGATACGCAGTATTTT. Translation gives CASSVAAGEVDTQYF. J is TRBJ2-3 and V is TRBV9; 7 nucleotides match TRBD2. V shed 0 bases, J shed 5 bases, and the junction held 6 bases outside the gene matches. CDR3 size: 15 residues. CDR1 and CDR2 (germline): SGDLS, YYNGEE.

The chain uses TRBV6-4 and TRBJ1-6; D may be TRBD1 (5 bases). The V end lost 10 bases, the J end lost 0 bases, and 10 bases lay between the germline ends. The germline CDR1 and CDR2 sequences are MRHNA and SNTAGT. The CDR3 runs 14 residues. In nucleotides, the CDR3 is TGTGCCAACCGACAGAGCTCCTATAATTCACCCCTCCACTTT. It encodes CANRQSSYNSPLHF.

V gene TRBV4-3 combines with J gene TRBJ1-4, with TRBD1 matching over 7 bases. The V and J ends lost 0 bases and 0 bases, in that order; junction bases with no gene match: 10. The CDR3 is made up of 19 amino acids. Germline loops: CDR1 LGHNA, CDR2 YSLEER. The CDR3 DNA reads TGCGCCAGCAGCCAAGATTATGGCAGGGGGTGGTCAACTAATGAAAAACTGTTTTTT. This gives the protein CASSQDYGRGWSTNEKLFF.

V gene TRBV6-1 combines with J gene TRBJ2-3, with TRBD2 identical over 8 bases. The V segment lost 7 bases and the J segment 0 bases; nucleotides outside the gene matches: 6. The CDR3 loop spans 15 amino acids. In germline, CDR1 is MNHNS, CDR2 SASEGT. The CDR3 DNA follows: TGTGCCAGCAAGGAGCGGGGGCCCAGCACAGATACGCAGTATTTT. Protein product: CASKERGPSTDTQYF.

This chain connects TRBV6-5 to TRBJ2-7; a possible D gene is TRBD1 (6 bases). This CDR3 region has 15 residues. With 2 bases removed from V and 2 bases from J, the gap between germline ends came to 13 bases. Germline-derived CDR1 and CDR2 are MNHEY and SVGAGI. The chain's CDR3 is CASSYDRRPTYEQYF. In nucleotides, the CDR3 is TGTGCCAGCAGTTACGACAGGCGACCTACCTACGAGCAGTACTTC.

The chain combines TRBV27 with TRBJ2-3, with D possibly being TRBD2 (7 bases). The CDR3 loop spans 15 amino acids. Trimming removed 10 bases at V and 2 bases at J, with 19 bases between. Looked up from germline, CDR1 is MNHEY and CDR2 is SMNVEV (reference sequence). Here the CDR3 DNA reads TGTGCCACCACGTGGGGGGGCTCCTACACAGATACGCAGTATTTT. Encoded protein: CATTWGGSYTDTQYF.

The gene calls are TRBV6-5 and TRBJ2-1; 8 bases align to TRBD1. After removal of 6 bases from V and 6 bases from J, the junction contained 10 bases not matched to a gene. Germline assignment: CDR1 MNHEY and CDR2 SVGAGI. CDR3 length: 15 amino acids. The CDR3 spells CASRPDRGIGNEQFF. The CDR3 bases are TGTGCCAGCAGGCCAGACAGGGGAATCGGCAATGAGCAGTTCTTC.

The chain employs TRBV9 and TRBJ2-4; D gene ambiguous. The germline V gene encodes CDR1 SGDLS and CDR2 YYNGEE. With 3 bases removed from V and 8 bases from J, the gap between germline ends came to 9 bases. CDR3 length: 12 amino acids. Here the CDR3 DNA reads TGTGCCAGCAGCGCTTATGGAGACATTCAGTACTTC. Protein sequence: CASSAYGDIQYF. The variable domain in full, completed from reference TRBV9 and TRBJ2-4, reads DSGVTQTPKHLITATGQRVTLRCSPRSGDLSVYWYQQSLDQGLQFLIQYYNGEERAKGNILERFSAQQFPDLHSELNLSSLELGDSALYFCASSAYGDIQYFGAGTRLSVL.

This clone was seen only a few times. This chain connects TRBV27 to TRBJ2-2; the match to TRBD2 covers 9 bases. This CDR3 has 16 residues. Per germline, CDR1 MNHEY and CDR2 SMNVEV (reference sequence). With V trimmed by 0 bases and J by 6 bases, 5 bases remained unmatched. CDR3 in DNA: TGTGCCAGCAGTTTATCCGGGACTAGCTACGCCGGGGAGCTGTTTTTT. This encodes CASSLSGTSYAGELFF.

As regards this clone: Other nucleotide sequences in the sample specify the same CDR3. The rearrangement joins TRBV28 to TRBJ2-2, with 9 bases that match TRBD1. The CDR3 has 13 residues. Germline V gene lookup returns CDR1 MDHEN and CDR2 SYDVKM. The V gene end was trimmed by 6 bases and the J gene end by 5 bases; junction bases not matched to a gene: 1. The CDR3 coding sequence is TGTGCCAGCAGGACAGGGGGAACCGGGGAGCTGTTTTTT. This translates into CASRTGGTGELFF.

The CDR3 region has the DNA TGTGCCATCAGTGTGGGACCTCTCTTGTTTGAAGGGGGTTTCTATGGCTACACCTTC. Its protein product is CAISVGPLLFEGGFYGYTF. This rearrangement joins TRBV10-3 to TRBJ1-2; a weak D match, TRBD1 (6 bases). Germline V gene data show CDR1 as ENHRY and CDR2 as SYGVKD. With 4 bases removed from V and 4 bases from J, the gap between germline ends came to 28 bases. This CDR3 has 19 residues.